This TCR beta chain comes out of a study of cytomegalovirus exposure and HLA in healthy donors. Study findings and constraints: In a later analysis, a missense DCLRE1C variant was linked to TCR beta V- and J-gene trimming. The authors enumerated over 150 TCR beta chains as linked to cytomegalovirus.

Nominally healthy donors were sampled, though unrecorded immune exposures were likely. As to this clone: Its specificity is not known.

The study ran its PCR with 60 Vbeta and 13 Jbeta primers. TCRdb's copy holds only in-frame clones and misses some; the assay was immunoSEQ multiplex PCR. The sample has approximately 53,000 clones, 55% to 85% seen once. This receptor was identified in a woman in her forties or fifties in good health and CMV-seronegative. Sequenced material: PBMCs.

CDR3 nucleotides: TGTGCCAGCAGTTTCTCTGCGCAGGGGAAAGCTTTCTTT. It yields the protein CASSFSAQGKAFF. The V and J genes are TRBV28 and TRBJ1-1, with D maybe TRBD1 (6 bases). Looked up from germline, CDR1 is MDHEN and CDR2 is SYDVKM. Trimming took off 3 bases at V and 9 bases at J, with 14 bases between the two ends. The CDR3 length is 13 residues.